This TCR beta chain was sequenced in a study of blood T cell repertoires in COVID-19. Clones were sequenced by immunoSEQ multiplex PCR, and TCRdb holds only the in-frame ones, with some missing. The sample includes about 60,000 clones, 70% to 90% of them seen just once. Input material: PBMCs or T cells enriched from blood (not recorded which). The sequence came from a woman aged 40 to 49 with acute COVID-19.

CDR3 nucleotide sequence: TGTGCCAGCAGTGGGCTAGCGGGAGCAAATGAGCAGTTCTTC. Its protein is CASSGLAGANEQFF. V and J are TRBV2 and TRBJ2-1, with 10 bases identical to TRBD2. The CDR3 runs 14 residues. V gave up 4 bases and J gave up 7 bases; unmatched junction bases: 4. Germline CDR1 reads SNHLY; CDR2 reads FYNNEI.